This is a list of T cell receptor beta chains from one sample in a study of cytotoxic CD8 clonotypes in ibrutinib-treated CLL. Assay: immunoSEQ multiplex PCR; the TCRdb copy retains only in-frame clones and omits some. The sample lists fewer than 35,000 clones, around 63% seen once, with 25% to 35% in the top ten. This material consisted of PBMCs, taken before ibrutinib treatment. Every receptor here comes from a human donor with chronic lymphocytic leukemia. Each CDR3 is given with its conserved first and last residue. The order of the fields is J gene, clone size, D gene, V gene, CDR3 DNA, CDR3 protein. D genes are given only for firm matches. Clone size appears in some rows only: once, few, many, or a class for an expanded clone.

J gene: TRBJ2-5; clone size: -; D gene: -; V gene: TRBV20-1; CDR3 DNA: TGCAGTGCTAGAGAGCTGGAGACCCAGTACTTC; CDR3 protein: CSARELETQYF
J gene: TRBJ2-3; clone size: -; D gene: -; V gene: TRBV27; CDR3 DNA: TGTGCCAGCAGTTTACAGATAGCGTCAGATACGCAGTATTTT; CDR3 protein: CASSLQIASDTQYF
J gene: TRBJ2-5; clone size: -; D gene: -; V gene: TRBV7-6; CDR3 DNA: TGTGCCAGCAGCTTAAACCCGGCAGGGCCGCAAGAGACCCAGTACTTC; CDR3 protein: CASSLNPAGPQETQYF
J gene: TRBJ2-1; clone size: -; D gene: TRBD2; V gene: TRBV5-6; CDR3 DNA: TGTGCCAGCATCAAACTGGGACTAGCGGGGGACAATGAGCAGTTCTTC; CDR3 protein: CASIKLGLAGDNEQFF
J gene: TRBJ1-5; clone size: few; D gene: -; V gene: TRBV5-5; CDR3 DNA: TGTGCCAGCAGCTTGGGGGTTCTGACGGAGCCCCAGCATTTT; CDR3 protein: CASSLGVLTEPQHF
J gene: TRBJ1-4; clone size: -; D gene: -; V gene: TRBV9; CDR3 DNA: TGTGCCAGCAGCGTGTCCGGGGAGGGTGAAAAACTGTTTTTT; CDR3 protein: CASSVSGEGEKLFF
J gene: TRBJ1-4; clone size: -; D gene: -; V gene: TRBV2; CDR3 DNA: TGTGCCAGCAGGGGGAGAGGTGGTGAAAAACTGTTTTTT; CDR3 protein: CASRGRGGEKLFF
J gene: TRBJ2-4; clone size: -; D gene: -; V gene: TRBV10-3; CDR3 DNA: TGTGCCATCCAGGGGGAGGATGCCAAAAACATTCAGTACTTC; CDR3 protein: CAIQGEDAKNIQYF
J gene: TRBJ2-2; clone size: -; D gene: TRBD2; V gene: TRBV7-3; CDR3 DNA: TGTGCCAGCAGCCCTAGCGGGAGGAACACCGGGGAGCTGTTTTTT; CDR3 protein: CASSPSGRNTGELFF
J gene: TRBJ2-1; clone size: -; D gene: -; V gene: TRBV5-1; CDR3 DNA: TGCGCCAGCAGCTCCAACTTGTACAATGAGCAGTTCTTC; CDR3 protein: CASSSNLYNEQFF
J gene: TRBJ2-5; clone size: few; D gene: -; V gene: TRBV7-2; CDR3 DNA: TGTGCCAGCAGCTTAGCCGGCGGAACCTTTCAAGAGACCCAGTACTTC; CDR3 protein: CASSLAGGTFQETQYF
J gene: TRBJ2-3; clone size: -; D gene: -; V gene: TRBV11-2; CDR3 DNA: TGTGCCAGCAGCCAAAGCACAGATACGCAGTATTTT; CDR3 protein: CASSQSTDTQYF
J gene: TRBJ2-1; clone size: -; D gene: TRBD2; V gene: TRBV15; CDR3 DNA: TGTGCCACCAGCAGAGGCGGGGGCTCCTACAATGAGCAGTTCTTC; CDR3 protein: CATSRGGGSYNEQFF
J gene: TRBJ1-2; clone size: many; D gene: -; V gene: TRBV29-1; CDR3 DNA: TGCAGCGTTTTAGGGGATGGCTACACCTTC; CDR3 protein: CSVLGDGYTF
J gene: TRBJ2-3; clone size: -; D gene: TRBD2; V gene: TRBV9; CDR3 DNA: TGTGCCAGCAGCCCCGGGACTAGCGCCAACACAGATACGCAGTATTTT; CDR3 protein: CASSPGTSANTDTQYF
J gene: TRBJ2-6; clone size: -; D gene: TRBD1; V gene: TRBV10-3; CDR3 DNA: TGTGCCATCAGTGCCGGGACAGGGGCTCCTGGGGCCAACGTCCTGACTTTC; CDR3 protein: CAISAGTGAPGANVLTF
J gene: TRBJ2-7; clone size: -; D gene: -; V gene: TRBV6-5; CDR3 DNA: TGTGCCAGTGGGGGAACCATTTACGAGCAGTACTTC; CDR3 protein: CASGGTIYEQYF
J gene: TRBJ2-7; clone size: -; D gene: -; V gene: TRBV5-6; CDR3 DNA: TGTGCCAGCAGTTACGGGACAAACTCCTACGAGCAGTACTTC; CDR3 protein: CASSYGTNSYEQYF
J gene: TRBJ2-5; clone size: few; D gene: -; V gene: TRBV10-3; CDR3 DNA: TGTGCCATCAGTGGGCACCAGAACCAAGAGACCCAGTACTTC; CDR3 protein: CAISGHQNQETQYF
J gene: TRBJ1-1; clone size: -; D gene: TRBD1; V gene: TRBV28; CDR3 DNA: TGTGCCAGCCGTGGTTTTGGACAGGGAGTGAGGGTGAACACTGAAGCTTTCTTT; CDR3 protein: CASRGFGQGVRVNTEAFF
J gene: TRBJ2-7; clone size: -; D gene: -; V gene: TRBV29-1; CDR3 DNA: TGCAGCGTTGCCCCGGGGATACACGAGCAGTACTTC; CDR3 protein: CSVAPGIHEQYF
J gene: TRBJ1-1; clone size: few; D gene: -; V gene: TRBV4-2; CDR3 DNA: TGTGCCAGCACCCGTGCTACTGAAGCTTTCTTT; CDR3 protein: CASTRATEAFF
J gene: TRBJ2-2; clone size: -; D gene: TRBD1; V gene: TRBV18; CDR3 DNA: TGTGCCAGTTCGGGACAGGGAACGGACACCGGGGAGCTGTTTTTT; CDR3 protein: CASSGQGTDTGELFF
J gene: TRBJ2-7; clone size: -; D gene: TRBD2; V gene: TRBV27; CDR3 DNA: TGTGCCAGCAGTTTAGCAGCGGGGACCTACGAGCAGTACTTC; CDR3 protein: CASSLAAGTYEQYF
J gene: TRBJ1-4; clone size: once; D gene: -; V gene: TRBV27; CDR3 DNA: TGTGCCAGCAGTCCCACAGGGATAATGGGTGAAAAACTGTTTTTT; CDR3 protein: CASSPTGIMGEKLFF
J gene: TRBJ2-5; clone size: -; D gene: TRBD1; V gene: TRBV27; CDR3 DNA: TGTGCCAGCGCCCTCCGGGACAGGGCTAGAACCCAGTACTTC; CDR3 protein: CASALRDRARTQYF
J gene: TRBJ2-5; clone size: few; D gene: TRBD2; V gene: TRBV5-6; CDR3 DNA: TGTGCCAGCAGCCGTCCCGGGGCGGGGCGGGGGGGCCAAGAGACCCAGTACTTC; CDR3 protein: CASSRPGAGRGGQETQYF